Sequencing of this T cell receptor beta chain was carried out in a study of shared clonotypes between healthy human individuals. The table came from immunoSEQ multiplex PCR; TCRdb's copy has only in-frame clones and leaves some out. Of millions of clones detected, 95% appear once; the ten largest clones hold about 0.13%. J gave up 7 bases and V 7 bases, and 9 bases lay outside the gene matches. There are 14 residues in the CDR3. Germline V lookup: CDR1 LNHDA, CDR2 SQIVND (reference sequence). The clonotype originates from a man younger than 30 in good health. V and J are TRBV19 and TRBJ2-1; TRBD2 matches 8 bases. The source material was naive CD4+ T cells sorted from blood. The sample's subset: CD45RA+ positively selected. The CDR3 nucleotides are TGTGCCAGTAACAGTAGCGGGATGGGGAATGAGCAGTTCTTC. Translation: CASNSSGMGNEQFF.